Each of the 15 T cell receptor beta chains below was sequenced from the same sample in a study of blood T cells in healthy people across ages. Sample-barcoded 5' priming and a J-beta primer mix drove a second PCR of about 6 to 12 cycles. MiXCR, run by TCRdb on the 5' RACE reads, gives a single entry per CDR3 protein. The sample includes 1.8 million or so distinct CDR3 sequences, 30% to 40% of them seen just once. The sample taken for sequencing was blood. These receptors originate from a human donor in good health.

The CDR3 DNA sequence: TGCAGTGCTAGTAGGATGTGGGGACCCGGGGAGACCCAGTACTTC. This translates into CSASRMWGPGETQYF. The V gene is TRBV20-1, the J gene TRBJ2-7; D possibly uses TRBD1 or TRBD2 (5 bases each). The DNA matches TRBJ2-5 better at its end, which makes the J call doubtful. This CDR3 is 15 amino acids long. CDR1 is DFQATT and CDR2 is SNEGSKA in the germline V gene (reference sequence).

A single count supports this clonotype. The chain employs TRBV2 and TRBJ2-3, with TRBD1 identical over 9 bases. CDR1 is SNHLY, CDR2 FYNNEI, per germline. This CDR3 has 15 amino acids. Trimming removed 7 bases from V and 5 bases from J; junction bases left unmatched: 10. The CDR3: CASIGGTGFRDTQYF. The CDR3 region has the DNA TGTGCCAGCATAGGTGGGACAGGGTTTAGAGATACGCAGTATTTT.

The J gene is TRBJ2-7, the V gene TRBV4-1; 12 nucleotides match TRBD2. The CDR3 totals 16 residues. The V gene's germline CDR1 is MGHRA and CDR2 YSYEKL. J gave up 4 bases and V 1 base, and 5 bases lay outside the gene matches. Written as DNA, the CDR3 is TGCGCCAGCAGCCAAGGGCTAGCGGGGGGGCGGTACGAGCAGTACTTC. This gives the protein CASSQGLAGGRYEQYF.

The CDR3 spells CSAIPATSFHEQFF. The CDR3 DNA reads TGCAGTGCTATTCCGGCGACTAGTTTCCATGAGCAGTTCTTC. V gene TRBV20-1 combines with J gene TRBJ2-1, with D possibly matching TRBD2 (6 bases). Deletions cut 4 bases from V and 8 bases from J, with 18 bases between. The CDR3 runs to 14 residues. CDR1 and CDR2 (germline): DFQATT, SNEGSKA (reference sequence).

There are many counts of this clonotype. This chain links TRBV20-1 with TRBJ2-7; no firm D call. Trimming took 4 bases from V and 2 from J, leaving 9 bases between them. Germline CDR1 DFQATT, CDR2 SNEGSKA (reference sequence). The CDR3 spans 12 residues. CDR3 protein: CSAIHRAYEQYF. CDR3 nucleotides: TGCAGTGCTATTCACAGAGCCTACGAGCAGTACTTC.

This clonotype was observed a handful of times. The chain combines TRBV28 with TRBJ2-5; 7 bases align to TRBD1. The V gene's germline CDR1 is MDHEN and CDR2 SYDVKM. J gave up 2 bases and V 8 bases, and 5 bases lay outside the gene matches. The CDR3 covers 13 residues. The CDR3 here is CASETGFQETQYF. CDR3 bases: TGTGCCAGCGAGACAGGGTTTCAAGAGACCCAGTACTTC.

The chain employs TRBV27 and TRBJ2-3; 12 bases map to TRBD2. CDR1 and CDR2 from the germline V gene are MNHEY and SMNVEV (reference sequence). V dropped 5 bases and J dropped 6; count of bases not matched to a gene: 9. This CDR3 has 16 amino acids. In nucleotides, the CDR3 is TGTGCCAGCAGTCCCCGACTAGCGGGGGCTGTGGATACGCAGTATTTT. Translation: CASSPRLAGAVDTQYF.

The J gene is TRBJ2-5, the V gene TRBV28, with D unclear. Deletions cut 5 bases from V and 7 bases from J, with 8 bases between. CDR3 size: 11 residues. Germline V gene data show CDR1 as MDHEN and CDR2 as SYDVKM. The CDR3 DNA reads TGTGCCAGCAGTCCTAGGTTGACCCAGTACTTC. Its translation: CASSPRLTQYF.

The V call is TRBV10-3, the J call TRBJ2-1; either TRBD1 or TRBD2 may supply D (5 bases each). CDR1 is ENHRY, CDR2 SYGVKD, per germline. V lost 3 bases, J lost 9 bases, and 21 bases lay in between. There are 16 residues in the CDR3. This CDR3 is CAISDPGTRTGGEQFF. The CDR3 DNA reads as TGTGCCATCAGTGATCCCGGGACCCGCACGGGTGGTGAGCAGTTCTTC.

The V gene is TRBV6-2 or TRBV6-3, the J gene TRBJ2-3; no reliable D call. The length of the CDR3 is 16 residues. Germline CDR1 MNHEY, CDR2 SVGEGT. Trimming pared 0 bases from V and 6 bases from J, leaving 16 bases between. For the CDR3, the DNA is TGTGCCAGCAGTTACTCGAAGTTCTGGCCTCAGGATACGCAGTATTTT. It is translated as CASSYSKFWPQDTQYF.

This clonotype was seen only once. The CDR3 bases are TGCGCCAGCAGCTTGGAAGGCCTGGCTAGTGAGTTCTTC. The encoded protein is CASSLEGLASEFF. The chain couples TRBV5-1 to TRBJ2-1; D not resolved. CDR1 is SGHRS and CDR2 is YFSETQ in the germline V gene. V was pared by 0 bases and J by 14 bases, with 15 bases between. The CDR3 covers 13 residues. Supplemented by reference TRBV5-1 and TRBJ2-1, the full variable domain reads KAGVTQTPRYLIKTRGQQVTLSCSPISGHRSVSWYQQTPGQGLQFLFEYFSETQRNKGNFPGRFSGRQFSNSRSEMNVSTLELGDSALYLCASSLEGLASEFFGPGTRLTVL.

This chain links TRBV28 with TRBJ2-3; maybe TRBD1 (6 bases). CDR3 length equals 16 residues. Looked up from germline, CDR1 is MDHEN and CDR2 is SYDVKM. Trimming took 4 bases from V and 3 from J, leaving 17 bases between them. CDR3 region: CASSSRRQGRTDTQYF. CDR3 sequence (DNA): TGTGCCAGCAGTTCACGACGCCAGGGGAGAACAGATACGCAGTATTTT.

This clonotype was counted a few times. The gene calls are TRBV6-5 and TRBJ2-1; 7 positions match TRBD1. The CDR3 spans 16 residues. Germline CDR1 is MNHEY and CDR2 is SVGAGI. Unmatched junction bases numbered 10, after V lost 4 bases and J lost 4 bases. The CDR3 region is CASSSHRDSLYNEQFF. The DNA of the CDR3 is TGTGCCAGCAGTTCCCACCGGGACAGTCTTTACAATGAGCAGTTCTTC.

CDR3 protein: CASAMELLAGVETQYF. The CDR3 DNA follows: TGTGCCAGCGCAATGGAGTTGCTAGCGGGGGTAGAGACCCAGTACTTC. The chain carries TRBV27 and TRBJ2-7; 10 bases are shared with TRBD2. The J call is doubtful: the DNA matches TRBJ2-5 better. The CDR3 is 16 residues long. Per the germline V gene, CDR1 is MNHEY and CDR2 is SMNVEV (reference sequence).

V gene TRBV2 combines with J gene TRBJ2-5; no firm D call. V was shortened by 7 bases and J by 5 bases, with 17 bases between the two germline ends. This CDR3 is built from 14 residues. Germline lookup yields CDR1 SNHLY and CDR2 FYNNEI. The CDR3 bases are TGTGCCAGCATTTTATTCAATGGGCGGGAGACCCAGTACTTC. Protein product: CASILFNGRETQYF.